This T cell receptor (beta chain) was observed in a study of regulatory T cells in long-lasting Graves disease. Findings and limits, study-wide: Persistent patients had a count of shared public clonotypes (2,741) that exceeded that of new patients (about 930).

Trimming stripped 5 bases from V and 5 bases from J, with 7 bases between. This CDR3 has 12 amino acids. Germline V CDR1 and CDR2: MDHEN, SYDVKM. This clonotype was observed at least ten times. What it binds is unknown. The time point was: newly diagnosed GD, antithyroid drugs for less than 3 months. Preparation of the TCR library used RNA extracted from PBMCs. According to the study, TCR beta libraries were built with iRepertoire HTBI primers and CDR3-region Arm-PCR. As processed by the authors: Gene usage covered 62 TRBV and roughly 13 TRBJ segments. Via MiXCR, TCRdb re-called the multiplex PCR reads, giving one row per CDR3 protein. The V and J calls and clone size come from TCRdb's table, not from the authors' own analysis. The table records approximately 230,000 distinct CDR3 sequences, roughly 18% of them present only once.

The specimen was peripheral blood mononuclear cells (PBMCs), collected at new diagnosis, from a patient treated with antithyroid drugs. This sequence joins TRBV28 and TRBJ1-5; D is unresolved. The TCR was taken from a female donor with Graves disease. The CDR3 loop reads CASSRWDQPQHF. CDR3 DNA: TGTGCCAGCAGTCGGTGGGATCAGCCCCAGCATTTT.